The 23 T cell receptor beta chains in this list originate from one sample, sequenced in a study of cytomegalovirus exposure and HLA in healthy donors. PCR employed 60 Vbeta and 13 Jbeta primers. Using immunoSEQ multiplex PCR, the repertoire was profiled, and TCRdb retains in-frame clones only, with some absent. Its listing shows 65,000 to 90,000 clones. The sequenced material came from PBMCs. Every receptor here comes from a female donor in good health and CMV-seropositive.

The CDR3 is CASSITGGPYEQYF. CDR3 nucleotide sequence: TGTGCCAGTAGTATTACAGGGGGCCCCTACGAGCAGTACTTC. The chain links TRBV19 to TRBJ2-7, with 9 bases lining up with TRBD1. Germline V gene lookup returns CDR1 LNHDA and CDR2 SQIVND (reference sequence). The V gene end was trimmed by 3 bases and the J gene end by 2 bases; junction bases not matched to a gene: 2. The CDR3 extends over 14 amino acids.

J is TRBJ2-7 and V is TRBV5-1; the match to TRBD2 covers 9 bases. V lost 3 bases to trimming and J lost 2 bases; unmatched junction nucleotides: 3. Germline V gene lookup returns CDR1 SGHRS and CDR2 YFSETQ. The CDR3 contains 14 residues. The CDR3 loop is CASSYRLAAYEQYF. DNA of the CDR3: TGCGCCAGCAGCTACCGACTAGCGGCCTACGAGCAGTACTTC.

This rearrangement joins TRBV5-1 to TRBJ2-6; weak D call: TRBD1 (5 bases). Germline V gives CDR1 SGHRS, CDR2 YFSETQ. CDR3 length: 16 amino acids. Trimming removed 3 bases from V and 0 bases from J, with 10 bases in between. DNA for the CDR3: TGCGCCAGCAGCTCAGACAGAGACTCTGGGGCCAACGTCCTGACTTTC. Translated, it gives CASSSDRDSGANVLTF.

The chain uses TRBV6-4 and TRBJ1-1, with D possibly TRBD1 on 5 matching bases. The ends were cut back, 5 bases at V and 3 bases at J, with 13 bases in the middle. The CDR3 extends over 14 amino acids. CDR1 MRHNA and CDR2 SNTAGT come from the germline V gene. Written as DNA, the CDR3 is TGTGCCAGCAGTTTCTTTAGGGGTCACACTGAAGCTTTCTTT. Protein sequence: CASSFFRGHTEAFF.

The chain combines TRBV5-6 with TRBJ1-2; D not resolved. The CDR3 runs to 15 residues. CDR1 is SGHDT and CDR2 is YYEEEE in the germline V gene. The V end lost 4 bases, the J end lost 10 bases, and 23 bases lay between the germline ends. The CDR3 DNA sequence: TGTGCCAGCAGCCCTGGTGGTAGAAGCTTCCCATTCTACACCTTC. It yields the protein CASSPGGRSFPFYTF.

The chain recombines TRBV28 with TRBJ1-3; 9 bases line up with TRBD1. In germline, CDR1 is MDHEN, CDR2 SYDVKM. With V trimmed by 6 bases and J by 4 bases, 4 bases remained unmatched. This CDR3 has 14 amino acids. The CDR3 sequence: CASRGTGNGNTIYF. In DNA, the CDR3 is TGTGCCAGCAGGGGGACAGGGAACGGAAACACCATATATTTT.

This chain connects TRBV28 to TRBJ2-7; D is undetermined. V lost 6 bases, J lost 7 bases, and 10 bases lay in between. Per the germline V gene, CDR1 is MDHEN and CDR2 is SYDVKM. The CDR3 extends over 11 amino acids. CDR3 DNA: TGTGCCAGCAGCCCCTTACGGGAGCAGTACTTC. Amino acids: CASSPLREQYF.

The rearrangement links TRBV6-5 to TRBJ2-7, with D maybe TRBD2 (5 bases). CDR1 is MNHEY and CDR2 is SVGAGI in the germline V gene. Trimming left V 2 bases short and J 4 bases short, with 18 bases between. The length of the CDR3 is 16 residues. This chain's CDR3 is CASSYLFGAESYEQYF. The CDR3 DNA reads TGTGCCAGCAGTTACCTTTTCGGAGCGGAGTCATACGAGCAGTACTTC.

The chain carries TRBV29-1 and TRBJ2-3, with TRBD2 identical over 14 bases. This CDR3 is 16 amino acids long. Germline CDR1 SQVTM, CDR2 ANQGSEA. Germline trimming cut 4 bases from V and 3 bases from J; bases unmatched to any gene: 6. CDR3 residues: CSVAGTSGSRTDTQYF. The CDR3 bases are TGCAGCGTTGCCGGGACTAGCGGGAGTAGGACAGATACGCAGTATTTT.

The chain has TRBV10-2 and TRBJ2-7; 7 nucleotides match TRBD1. Trimming took 6 bases from V and 5 from J; bases not matched to a gene: 4. CDR3 length: 12 amino acids. CDR1 is WSHSY and CDR2 is SAAADI in the germline V gene. In DNA form, the CDR3 reads TGCGCCAGCAGGCACAGGGGCGACGAGCAGTACTTC. This sequence encodes CASRHRGDEQYF.

The chain links TRBV28 to TRBJ1-1, with no clear D. The CDR3 loop spans 14 amino acids. Germline V gene sequence: CDR1 MDHEN, CDR2 SYDVKM. Trimming removed 3 bases from V and 1 base from J, with 9 bases in between. The CDR3 region has the DNA TGTGCCAGCAGTTTGGTACAGAGGAACACTGAAGCTTTCTTT. It yields the protein CASSLVQRNTEAFF.

This chain connects TRBV11-2 to TRBJ2-7; 7 bases fit TRBD1. Germline values: CDR1 SGHAT, CDR2 FQNNGV. The CDR3 runs to 16 residues. The ends lost 5 bases at V and 0 bases at J; junction bases unmatched: 10. CDR3 loop: CASSPGHRGPSYEQYF. As DNA, the CDR3 is TGTGCCAGCAGCCCAGGACACAGGGGCCCCTCCTACGAGCAGTACTTC.

V and J are TRBV6-1 and TRBJ1-3; 11 bases line up with TRBD1. Germline CDR1 is MNHNS and CDR2 is SASEGT. The CDR3 loop spans 15 amino acids. The V gene end was trimmed by 4 bases and the J gene end by 5 bases; junction bases not matched to a gene: 4. The CDR3 sequence: CASSAGTGGRNTIYF. CDR3 in DNA: TGTGCCAGCAGTGCCGGGACAGGGGGGCGAAACACCATATATTTT.

The chain employs TRBV11-2 and TRBJ2-1, with TRBD2 matching 10 bases. CDR3 length: 15 residues. V gave up 6 bases and J gave up 5 bases; unmatched junction bases: 7. Per the germline V gene, CDR1 is SGHAT and CDR2 is FQNNGV. In DNA, the CDR3 is TGTGCCAGCAGTCCCGAGCGGGGGGGACACAATGAGCAGTTCTTC. This codes for CASSPERGGHNEQFF.

V is TRBV7-9 and J is TRBJ2-3; possibly TRBD2 for D (7 bases). Germline V lookup: CDR1 SEHNR, CDR2 FQNEAQ (reference sequence). V lost 2 bases and J 3 bases, leaving 9 bases between the germline ends. The CDR3 has 14 amino acids. In nucleotides, the CDR3 is TGTGCCAGCAGCTTAAGGGGGGGGACAGATACGCAGTATTTT. Translating it yields CASSLRGGTDTQYF.

Judged by frequency, this clone is medium-sized. In DNA form, the CDR3 reads TGTGCCAGCAGGGTTGACAGGGGCACGTACAACGAGCAGTACTTC. This sequence encodes CASRVDRGTYNEQYF. The rearrangement uses TRBV6-1 and TRBJ2-7; 8 nucleotides line up with TRBD1. J lost 5 bases, V lost 6 bases, and 12 bases had no gene match. CDR1 and CDR2 from the germline V gene are MNHNS and SASEGT. The CDR3 runs to 15 residues.

This chain joins TRBV27 and TRBJ1-2; unclear D gene. The CDR3 is 13 residues long. From germline, CDR1 is MNHEY and CDR2 SMNVEV (reference sequence). Between the trimmed V and J ends, which lost 2 bases and 5 bases, there was a span of 9 bases. The CDR3 coding sequence is TGTGCCAGCAGTTTAACGGCGGCTTATGGCTACACCTTC. It translates to CASSLTAAYGYTF.

The chain recombines TRBV7-2 with TRBJ2-7; 10 nucleotides align to TRBD2. With V trimmed by 3 bases and J by 3 bases, 2 bases remained unmatched. Germline CDR1 SGHTA, CDR2 FQGNSA. CDR3 size: 14 residues. CDR3 sequence reads: CASSFGTSDYEQYF. CDR3 DNA sequence: TGTGCCAGCAGCTTCGGGACTAGCGACTACGAGCAGTACTTC. The full variable domain, with the rest looked up from reference TRBV7-2 and TRBJ2-7, is GAGVSQSPSNKVTEKGKDVELRCDPISGHTALYWYRQSLGQGLEFLIYFQGNSAPDKSGLPSDRFSAERTGGSVSTLTIQRTQQEDSAVYLCASSFGTSDYEQYFGPGTRLTVT.

V gene TRBV18 combines with J gene TRBJ2-2; unclear D gene. CDR3 size: 14 residues. Germline V CDR1 and CDR2: KGHSH, LQKENI. Between the trimmed V and J ends, which lost 0 bases and 6 bases, there was a span of 8 bases. The CDR3 reads CASSPPVRAGELFF. The CDR3 nucleotides are TGTGCCAGCTCACCACCCGTTCGGGCCGGGGAGCTGTTTTTT.

The chain carries TRBV27 and TRBJ2-5; TRBD2 aligns across 12 bases. The CDR3 runs 15 residues. Germline V lookup: CDR1 MNHEY, CDR2 SMNVEV (reference sequence). The V gene end was trimmed by 3 bases and the J gene end by 2 bases; junction bases not matched to a gene: 1. CDR3 coding DNA: TGTGCCAGCAGTTTCCTAGCGGGGGGGCAAGAGACCCAGTACTTC. Encoded protein: CASSFLAGGQETQYF.

The J gene is TRBJ1-6, the V gene TRBV6-5, with D perhaps TRBD1 (5 bases). Germline V gene sequence: CDR1 MNHEY, CDR2 SVGAGI. The CDR3 has 13 amino acids. V shed 2 bases and J shed 11 bases, with 10 bases lying between them. CDR3 protein: CASSYRGDPPLHF. CDR3 DNA sequence: TGTGCCAGCAGTTACCGGGGGGATCCACCCCTCCACTTT.

This rearrangement joins TRBV15 to TRBJ2-1, with D maybe TRBD1 (5 bases). Deletions cut 9 bases from V and 0 bases from J, with 12 bases between. Germline CDR1 and CDR2: LNHNV and YYDKDF (reference sequence). This CDR3 is 14 amino acids long. Here the CDR3 reads CATSDSPSYNEQFF. The DNA of the CDR3 is TGTGCCACTTCCGACAGTCCCTCCTACAATGAGCAGTTCTTC. Full variable domain (remainder filled in from reference TRBV15 and TRBJ2-1): DAMVIQNPRYQVTQFGKPVTLSCSQTLNHNVMYWYQQKSSQAPKLLFHYYDKDFNNEADTPDNFQSRRPNTSFCFLDIRSPGLGDTAMYLCATSDSPSYNEQFFGPGTRLTVL.

This chain connects TRBV28 to TRBJ2-7, with 7 bases matching TRBD1. V was pared by 6 bases and J by 2 bases, with 10 bases of the junction left unmatched. CDR3 length equals 15 residues. CDR1 is MDHEN and CDR2 is SYDVKM in the germline V gene. The DNA for the CDR3 is TGTGCCAGCAGGAACCCGGGACAGAGGCCCTACGAGCAGTACTTC. Its translation: CASRNPGQRPYEQYF.